Below are 25 T cell receptor beta chains sequenced from a single sample in a study of T cell clonotyping in hematopoietic cell transplantation. Repertoires were generated with immunoSEQ multiplex PCR, while TCRdb's copy carries only in-frame clones and drops some. The sample carries approximately 1,300 clones, 95% to 98% recorded once. The sequencing used PBMCs, collected 180 days after allogeneic stem cell transplant. Receptors originate from a male patient in his fifties who had an allogeneic stem cell transplant from a related donor, so the T cells may come from the graft donor. Some clones in this sample may be carry-over from other donors' samples.

This sequence joins TRBV5-1 and TRBJ1-2; D ambiguous. Trimming took 4 bases from V and 4 from J, leaving 11 bases between them. The CDR3 sequence is 13 residues long. Germline CDR1 SGHRS, CDR2 YFSETQ. The CDR3 reads CASSPEFGYGYTF. The CDR3 region has the DNA TGCGCCAGCAGCCCCGAGTTTGGCTATGGCTACACCTTC.

The chain employs TRBV5-1 and TRBJ2-2, with D perhaps matching TRBD1 (5 bases). With 7 bases removed from V and 0 bases from J, the gap between germline ends came to 10 bases. Per germline, CDR1 SGHRS and CDR2 YFSETQ. The CDR3 has 14 residues. CDR3 nucleotide sequence: TGCGCCAGCGCCGACAGACCGAACACCGGGGAGCTGTTTTTT. Its protein is CASADRPNTGELFF.

V gene TRBV5-1 combines with J gene TRBJ2-5; D remains ambiguous. V was clipped by 4 bases and J by 1 base, with 8 bases between them. The CDR3 covers 13 residues. The germline V gene has CDR1 SGHRS and CDR2 YFSETQ. The DNA of the CDR3 is TGCGCCAGCAGCAATTCCCCCCAAGAGACCCAGTACTTC. This sequence encodes CASSNSPQETQYF.

CDR3 residues: CASSKAALNTEAFF. DNA of the CDR3: TGTGCCAGCAGCAAGGCGGCCCTGAACACTGAAGCTTTCTTT. The V gene is TRBV7-9, the J gene TRBJ1-1; D unresolved. Trimming took off 5 bases at V and 0 bases at J, with 10 bases between the two ends. The CDR3 extends over 14 amino acids. Germline V gives CDR1 SEHNR, CDR2 FQNEAQ (reference sequence).

The chain recombines TRBV7-9 with TRBJ1-2, with a possible D match to TRBD1 (5 bases). The CDR3 covers 19 residues. Between the trimmed V and J ends, which lost 0 bases and 3 bases, there was a span of 23 bases. Germline-derived CDR1 and CDR2 are SEHNR and FQNEAQ (reference sequence). For the CDR3, the DNA is TGTGCCAGCAGCTTAGCGAAAATAAGGGGACCGCTGCTTCACTATGGCTACACCTTC. Amino acids: CASSLAKIRGPLLHYGYTF.

The V gene is TRBV14, the J gene TRBJ2-5, with no clear D. The CDR3 is made up of 15 amino acids. V was shortened by 3 bases and J by 4 bases, with 15 bases between the two germline ends. Looked up from germline, CDR1 is SGHDN and CDR2 is FVKESK. Written as DNA, the CDR3 is TGTGCCAGCAGCCAGGCAACAGCTTACGGAGAGACCCAGTACTTC. Translation: CASSQATAYGETQYF.

The CDR3 DNA reads as TGTGCCAGCAGTTTTCTCTCGGGAGGGACCTACGAGCAGTACTTC. Translating gives CASSFLSGGTYEQYF. The chain links TRBV6-5 to TRBJ2-7; 8 bases match TRBD2. The trim removed 4 bases at V and 2 bases at J, leaving 7 bases unmatched. Germline CDR1 and CDR2: MNHEY and SVGAGI. The CDR3 consists of 15 residues.

This clone was seen only once. The CDR3 region has the DNA TGTGCCAGCAGCGTACCCGGGTATGGCTACACCTTC. This translates into CASSVPGYGYTF. The chain has TRBV9 and TRBJ1-2; D gene unclear. This CDR3 has 12 residues. The V gene's germline CDR1 is SGDLS and CDR2 YYNGEE. Trimming left V 1 base short and J 5 bases short, with 6 bases between.

The gene calls are TRBV4-2 and TRBJ1-1; D might be TRBD1 (6 bases). Germline V CDR1 and CDR2: LGHNA, YNFKEQ. V dropped 1 base and J dropped 3 bases, with 15 bases sitting between them. There are 16 residues in the CDR3. CDR3 residues: CASSQVKRGGDTEAFF. The CDR3 DNA is TGTGCCAGCAGCCAAGTGAAGCGAGGGGGGGACACTGAAGCTTTCTTT.

The J gene is TRBJ2-2, the V gene TRBV7-2; TRBD1 agrees at 8 bases. The germline gives CDR1 SGHTA, CDR2 FQGNSA. This CDR3 spans 16 amino acids. Trimming at V came to 3 bases and at J to 4 bases, leaving 7 bases not matched to a gene. The CDR3 loop is CASSLLTGVGTGELFF. For the CDR3, the DNA is TGTGCCAGCAGCTTGTTGACAGGGGTTGGCACCGGGGAGCTGTTTTTT.

The chain employs TRBV28 and TRBJ2-7; 10 bases map to TRBD1. J gave up 2 bases and V 4 bases, and 5 bases lay outside the gene matches. CDR3 length equals 15 residues. The germline V gene encodes CDR1 MDHEN and CDR2 SYDVKM. CDR3 sequence reads: CASSSPDRGTYEQYF. CDR3 nucleotide sequence: TGTGCCAGCAGTTCGCCGGACAGGGGGACCTACGAGCAGTACTTC.

The chain uses TRBV5-1 and TRBJ1-4; 9 nucleotides line up with TRBD1. Trimming removed 0 bases from V and 8 bases from J; junction bases left unmatched: 5. The CDR3 has 15 residues. Germline lookup yields CDR1 SGHRS and CDR2 YFSETQ. The CDR3 here is CASSLDGQGREKLFF. The CDR3 bases are TGCGCCAGCAGCTTGGACGGACAGGGGAGGGAAAAACTGTTTTTT.

The chain links TRBV5-8 to TRBJ1-2; no clear D gene. Trimming shortened V by 2 bases and J by 8 bases, and 13 bases separated the two germline ends. The CDR3 has 13 amino acids. Germline CDR1 and CDR2: SGHTS and YDEGEE. CDR3 nucleotide sequence: TGTGCCAGCAGCTTCCCGAGGGTATTCGGCTACACCTTC. Its protein is CASSFPRVFGYTF.

The chain recombines TRBV11-2 with TRBJ1-5, with TRBD1 matching 7 bases. Germline V gene sequence: CDR1 SGHAT, CDR2 FQNNGV. CDR3 length: 16 amino acids. Trimming cost V 5 bases and J 6 bases; bases outside gene matches: 13. This CDR3 is CASSLQTGLGGQPQHF. CDR3 in DNA: TGTGCCAGCAGCCTACAGACAGGGTTGGGGGGTCAGCCCCAGCATTTT.

The chain is built from TRBV10-3 and TRBJ1-2; possibly TRBD1 for D (5 bases). The CDR3 has 11 residues. Looked up from germline, CDR1 is ENHRY and CDR2 is SYGVKD. The ends were cut back, 9 bases at V and 4 bases at J, with 9 bases in the middle. CDR3 bases: TGTGCCATGCGGGGCGGCTATGGCTACACCTTC. It translates to CAMRGGYGYTF.

The J gene is TRBJ2-5, the V gene TRBV20-1, with D uncertain. This CDR3 is 10 amino acids long. CDR1 DFQATT and CDR2 SNEGSKA come from the germline V gene (reference sequence). With 4 bases removed from V and 4 bases from J, the gap between germline ends came to 4 bases. The DNA for the CDR3 is TGCAGTGCTACATCAGAGACCCAGTACTTC. It codes for CSATSETQYF.

DNA of the CDR3: TGTGCCAGCAGCCAGCGGGGGGGGTGGGCAGATACGCAGTATTTT. Translating gives CASSQRGGWADTQYF. The chain joins TRBV11-3 to TRBJ2-3; 10 nucleotides align to TRBD2. The CDR3 covers 15 residues. Per germline, CDR1 SGHNT and CDR2 YENEEA. Trimming removed 5 bases from V and 4 bases from J; junction bases left unmatched: 6.

This chain joins TRBV27 and TRBJ1-1; no firm D call. This CDR3 contains 14 residues. Germline CDR1 is MNHEY and CDR2 is SMNVEV (reference sequence). V gave up 5 bases and J gave up 0 bases, with 10 bases separating them. The DNA of the CDR3 is TGTGCCAGCAGTCCTGCTACATTGAACACTGAAGCTTTCTTT. This translates into CASSPATLNTEAFF.

The chain carries TRBV4-1 and TRBJ1-1, with 10 bases fitting TRBD1. The CDR3 extends over 15 amino acids. Germline V gene data show CDR1 as MGHRA and CDR2 as YSYEKL. V was pared by 6 bases and J by 5 bases, with 9 bases of the junction left unmatched. The chain's CDR3 is CASRQGQGMGTEAFF. The DNA for the CDR3 is TGCGCCAGCAGGCAGGGACAGGGGATGGGAACTGAAGCTTTCTTT.

The V gene is TRBV30, the J gene TRBJ1-1, with 8 bases identical to TRBD1. CDR3 size: 15 residues. CDR1 and CDR2 from the germline V gene are GTSNPN and SVGIG (reference sequence). Losses at the gene ends were 4 bases for V and 1 base for J; bases not matched to a gene: 8. CDR3 coding DNA: TGTGCCTGGACCCCTCTGACAGGGGCGAACACTGAAGCTTTCTTT. It specifies CAWTPLTGANTEAFF.

The chain links TRBV14 to TRBJ2-7; D is ambiguous. Germline CDR1 SGHDN, CDR2 FVKESK. This CDR3 comprises 15 residues. Deletions cut 0 bases from V and 2 bases from J, with 11 bases between. CDR3: CASSQESGPTYEQYF. The CDR3 coding sequence is TGTGCCAGCAGCCAAGAATCCGGGCCGACCTACGAGCAGTACTTC.

This sequence joins TRBV7-9 and TRBJ2-7, with a weak D call TRBD2 (5 bases). CDR1 is SEHNR, CDR2 FQNEAQ, per germline (reference sequence). Trimming cost V 5 bases and J 1 base, with 15 bases left between them. This CDR3 spans 15 amino acids. The CDR3 nucleotides are TGTGCCAGCAGCCCGGGGTACTCCCCATCCTACGAGCAGTACTTC. Translated: CASSPGYSPSYEQYF.

This chain connects TRBV30 to TRBJ2-3; 7 bases align to TRBD1. This CDR3 contains 11 residues. V trimming: 3 bases; J trimming: 6 bases; junction bases outside the gene matches: 0. Germline assignment: CDR1 GTSNPN and CDR2 SVGIG (reference sequence). CDR3 in amino acids: CAWRDRDTQYF. The CDR3 DNA follows: TGTGCCTGGAGGGACAGGGATACGCAGTATTTT. Drawing the rest from reference TRBV30 and TRBJ2-3, the complete variable domain is SQTIHQWPATLVQPVGSPLSLECTVEGTSNPNLYWYRQAAGRGLQLLFYSVGIGQISSEVPQNLSASRPQDRQFILSSKKLLLSDSGFYLCAWRDRDTQYFGPGTRLTVL.

This clone was observed a single time. The chain employs TRBV27 and TRBJ1-2; 9 nucleotides agree with TRBD1. The J segment lost 7 bases and the V segment lost 8 bases, leaving 14 bases of the junction unmatched. In germline, CDR1 is MNHEY, CDR2 SMNVEV (reference sequence). The CDR3 runs 15 residues. CDR3 DNA: TGTGCCAGCCCCACCCTAGGGACAGGGCTAAGTGGCTACACCTTC. It yields the protein CASPTLGTGLSGYTF.

V and J are TRBV6-6 and TRBJ2-7, with D perhaps matching TRBD1 or TRBD2 (5 bases each). Germline V gives CDR1 MNHNY, CDR2 SVGAGI (reference sequence). Trimming cost V 7 bases and J 1 base, with 17 bases left between them. The CDR3 totals 15 residues. The CDR3 here is CASIQTWGTSYEQYF. CDR3 DNA: TGTGCCAGCATCCAGACGTGGGGGACGTCCTACGAGCAGTACTTC.